This T cell receptor beta chain was recorded in a study of identical twins. Everyone who donated was a healthy Caucasian. The cDNA had a unique molecular identifier and a template-switch universal primer site. TCRdb analysed the 5' RACE reads with MiXCR anew, one entry per CDR3 protein. The sample records 1.5 million or so distinct CDR3 sequences, about 32% being singletons. This clonotype occurred a few times. Its target is unknown. V lost 0 bases, J lost 0 bases, and 7 bases stayed unmatched. Germline values: CDR1 LGHNA, CDR2 YNFKEQ. The CDR3 spans 18 residues. Study-wide results and limits: Excess low generation probability was seen in twin-shared out-of-frame alpha sequences.

The sequence came from a newborn girl in good health. V and J are TRBV4-2 and TRBJ2-4, with TRBD2 matching 8 bases. Input material: cord blood. The CDR3 loop reads CASSQERLATLAKNIQYF. For the CDR3, the DNA is TGTGCCAGCAGCCAAGAAAGACTAGCGACTTTAGCCAAAAACATTCAGTACTTC.